This T cell receptor beta chain was captured by sequencing in a study of shared clonotypes between healthy human individuals. Turning to the study itself: A couple of female and a few male donors aged 18 to 49 were enrolled. General observations from the study: Larger richness was generally estimated for naive than memory subsets.

The authors ran the assay at deep level. Profiling relied on immunoSEQ multiplex PCR, and the TCRdb table lists in-frame clones only, not all of them. This table holds about 380,000 clones, roughly 96% found once. On this clone itself: Its matching antigen is unknown.

The V gene's germline CDR1 is ENHRY and CDR2 SYGVKD. The CDR3 covers 15 residues. The germline V and J ends were trimmed by 3 bases and 4 bases, with 16 bases remaining between them. The sample was memory CD8+ T cells sorted from blood. Subset reported: CD45RO+ cells pooled with CCR7-negative TemRA cells. This receptor was identified in a man aged 25-40 years in good health. The V and J genes are TRBV10-3 and TRBJ2-7; TRBD1 or TRBD2 may be the D gene (6 bases each). Here the CDR3 DNA reads TGTGCCATCAGTGATAAAGGCGGAGGGGGGTACGAGCAGTACTTC. It yields the protein CAISDKGGGGYEQYF.